This entry is about one T cell receptor (beta chain). Its antigen remains unknown. V lost 7 bases to trimming and J lost 4 bases; unmatched junction nucleotides: 20. The CDR3 covers 18 residues. Germline V gene lookup returns CDR1 SGHTA and CDR2 FQGNSA. This record comes from a study of blood T cells in healthy people across ages. Study-level results: Roughly linear declines in TCR beta diversity per million T cells occurred with age. Investigators viewed diversity estimates from one million T cells as underestimates, the study reported.

PCR was performed a second time for about 6 to 12 cycles using a sample-barcoded 5' primer and a J-beta primer mix. Each cDNA molecule was tagged by a template-switch adaptor with 12 random nucleotides. Each sample provided no less than 2.5 million CDR3-containing paired-end reads. TCRdb independently ran MiXCR on the 5' RACE reads; one entry per CDR3 protein. The sample shows fewer than 750,000 distinct CDR3 sequences, 45% to 55% of them seen only once. V is TRBV7-2 and J is TRBJ2-3, with TRBD2 matching 7 bases. Sequencing was carried out using blood. The TCR was taken from an elderly man in good health. The CDR3 sequence is CASIPPGRAPAGADTQYF. The CDR3 nucleotides read TGTGCCAGCATCCCTCCCGGGCGGGCGCCCGCGGGGGCAGATACGCAGTATTTT.